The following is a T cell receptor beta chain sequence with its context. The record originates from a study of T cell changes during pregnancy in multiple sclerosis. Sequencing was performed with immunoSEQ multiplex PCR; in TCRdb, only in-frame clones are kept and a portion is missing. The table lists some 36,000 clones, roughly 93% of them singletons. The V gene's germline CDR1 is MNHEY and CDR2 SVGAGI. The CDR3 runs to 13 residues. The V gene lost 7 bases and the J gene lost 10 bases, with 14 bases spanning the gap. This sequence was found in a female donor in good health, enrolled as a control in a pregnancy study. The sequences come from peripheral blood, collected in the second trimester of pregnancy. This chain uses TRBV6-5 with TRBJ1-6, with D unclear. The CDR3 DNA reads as TGTGCCAGCAACACCGGACTCAGCTCACCCCTCCACTTT. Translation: CASNTGLSSPLHF.